This T cell receptor (beta chain) was retrieved from a study of ipilimumab plus nivolumab after autologous stem cell transplantation. About the research overall: Median doses per patient: roughly 5 ipilimumab, 7 to 9 nivolumab.

Here immunoSEQ multiplex PCR was the method, and the copy in TCRdb shows in-frame clones only, minus some. Among around 84,000 clones listed, 83% were seen once. Deletions cut 0 bases from V and 8 bases from J, with 11 bases between. Germline V CDR1 and CDR2: MGHRA, YSYEKL. The CDR3 length is 14 residues. Patients got ipilimumab 1 mg/kg beginning 14 to 28 days post-transplant. Patients received nivolumab 3 mg/kg at weeks 1, 4, 7, 10, then fortnightly to week 26. This receptor was taken from a male donor with diffuse large B-cell lymphoma. The chain combines TRBV4-1 with TRBJ2-4; D ambiguous. This specimen was PBMCs, taken in a trial of ipilimumab plus nivolumab as post-transplant consolidation. Here the CDR3 reads CASSQEGIRDIQYF. The CDR3 nucleotides are TGCGCCAGCAGCCAAGAAGGGATAAGGGACATTCAGTACTTC.